These T cell receptor beta chains were read from a single sample in a study of cytomegalovirus exposure and HLA in healthy donors. Here immunoSEQ multiplex PCR was the method, and the copy in TCRdb shows in-frame clones only, minus some. Here the sample spans about 240,000 clones, about 83% being singletons. Sequences were obtained from PBMCs. These receptors all come from a man between 18 and 35 years old in good health and CMV-seronegative. Each CDR3 is given with its conserved first and last residue. A D gene is named only where the DNA matches it firmly. Where a row states a size, it is once, few, many or the class of an expanded clone; other rows omit it.

d_call j_call v_call clone_size cdr3_aa cdr3_nt
NA TRBJ1-5 TRBV27 NA CASSSLSEGIVGHQPQHF TGTGCCAGCAGTTCCCTCTCAGAGGGTATTGTCGGGCATCAGCCCCAGCATTTT
TRBD1 TRBJ1-6 TRBV7-6 NA CASSLATPGQNYNSPLHF TGTGCCAGCAGCTTAGCAACTCCGGGACAGAACTATAATTCACCCCTCCACTTT
NA TRBJ1-1 TRBV28 NA CASSLVDSTEAFF TGTGCCAGCAGTTTAGTGGACAGTACTGAAGCTTTCTTT
NA TRBJ2-2 TRBV7-6 few CASSLTGELFF TGTGCCAGCAGCCTCACCGGGGAGCTGTTTTTT
NA TRBJ1-6 TRBV6-6 NA CASSRGDFSPLHF TGTGCCAGCAGCAGGGGAGATTTTTCACCCCTCCACTTT
TRBD1 TRBJ1-2 TRBV5-1 few CASSYDRGEGYTF TGCGCCAGCAGCTATGACAGGGGGGAAGGCTACACCTTC
TRBD1 TRBJ2-3 TRBV28 NA CASIQSPQGANTQYF TGTGCCAGCATCCAGTCCCCCCAGGGGGCAAATACGCAGTATTTT
NA TRBJ2-5 TRBV6-1 NA CASSYGTETQYF TGTGCCAGCAGTTATGGCACGGAGACCCAGTACTTC
NA TRBJ2-5 TRBV27 NA CASRRGPGETQYF TGTGCCAGCAGGCGAGGGCCCGGGGAGACCCAGTACTTC
NA TRBJ1-1 TRBV29-1 NA CSGGGQTRNTEAFF TGCAGCGGGGGGGGACAAACGCGGAACACTGAAGCTTTCTTT
TRBD1 TRBJ1-1 TRBV6-1 NA CASDRGGLNTEAFF TGTGCCAGTGACAGGGGGGGATTAAACACTGAAGCTTTCTTT
TRBD2 TRBJ2-3 TRBV5-1 NA CASSPGLALSTDTQYF TGCGCCAGCAGCCCCGGACTAGCCCTTAGCACAGATACGCAGTATTTT
NA TRBJ1-1 TRBV6-1 NA CASRRQVNTEAFF TGTGCCAGCCGCCGACAGGTGAACACTGAAGCTTTCTTT
TRBD1 TRBJ2-7 TRBV28 NA CASRQGPARHEQYF TGTGCCAGCAGACAGGGGCCCGCCCGGCACGAGCAGTACTTC
TRBD2 TRBJ2-7 TRBV4-2 NA CASSQVASGSYEQYF TGTGCCAGCAGCCAAGTGGCTAGCGGATCCTACGAGCAGTACTTC
TRBD1 TRBJ1-6 TRBV11-3 NA CASSRGTAGSPLHF TGTGCCAGCAGCCGCGGGACAGCCGGTTCACCCCTCCACTTT
NA TRBJ2-7 TRBV7-8 NA CASSALQRPATTSNEQYF TGTGCCAGCAGCGCCCTCCAGCGCCCAGCCACCACTAGCAACGAGCAGTACTTC
TRBD2 TRBJ2-1 TRBV7-2 NA CASSLGEGFGQFF TGTGCCAGCAGCTTAGGGGAGGGCTTTGGGCAGTTCTTC
NA TRBJ2-2 TRBV9 NA CASSVGAGVTGELFF TGTGCCAGCAGCGTCGGCGCAGGTGTCACCGGGGAGCTGTTTTTT
NA TRBJ1-3 TRBV7-2 NA CASSLLMSSGNTIYF TGTGCCAGCAGCCTTTTGATGAGCTCTGGAAACACCATATATTTT
NA TRBJ1-5 TRBV18 NA CASSGGGVRSNQPQHF TGTGCCAGCTCAGGAGGGGGGGTAAGGAGCAATCAGCCCCAGCATTTT
NA TRBJ2-1 TRBV11-2 NA CASSLGALNEQFF TGTGCCAGCAGCTTAGGGGCCCTCAATGAGCAGTTCTTC
NA TRBJ1-3 TRBV29-1 few CSVEGRGNTIYF TGCAGCGTCGAAGGCAGGGGAAACACCATATATTTT
NA TRBJ2-1 TRBV6-5 NA CASQKMRGFYNEQFF TGTGCCAGTCAAAAAATGCGGGGTTTCTACAATGAGCAGTTCTTC
TRBD1 TRBJ1-1 TRBV27 once CASSPLAWDSNTEAFF TGTGCCAGCAGTCCGCTTGCTTGGGACAGCAACACTGAAGCTTTCTTT
NA TRBJ1-5 TRBV18 NA CASSTPSEGGGQPQHF TGTGCCAGCTCAACACCCAGCGAGGGAGGGGGTCAGCCCCAGCATTTT
TRBD1 TRBJ2-3 TRBV5-4 once CASSVGTESSTDTQYF TGTGCCAGCAGCGTAGGGACAGAGTCTAGCACAGATACGCAGTATTTT
TRBD2 TRBJ2-2 TRBV27 NA CASRREGLTNTGELFF TGTGCCAGCAGAAGGGAGGGGCTTACGAACACCGGGGAGCTGTTTTTT
NA TRBJ2-7 TRBV19 NA CASSLTSSYEQYF TGTGCCAGTAGTCTAACTAGCTCCTACGAGCAGTACTTC
TRBD2 TRBJ2-3 TRBV9 once CASTPSGGGTDTQYF TGTGCCAGCACGCCTAGCGGGGGTGGGACAGATACGCAGTATTTT
NA TRBJ2-7 TRBV10-2 NA CASSESSSRRGEQYF TGCGCCAGCAGTGAGTCTTCGTCTAGGAGGGGCGAGCAGTACTTC
TRBD1 TRBJ2-7 TRBV19 NA CASDSGTAYEQYF TGTGCCAGTGACTCCGGGACAGCCTACGAGCAGTACTTC
TRBD2 TRBJ2-6 TRBV2 NA CASSRGGSGANVLTF TGTGCCAGCAGTCGGGGGGGCTCTGGGGCCAACGTCCTGACTTTC
NA TRBJ2-5 TRBV7-6 few CASSLILGSQETQYF TGTGCCAGCAGCTTAATCTTGGGCAGCCAAGAGACCCAGTACTTC
NA TRBJ2-1 TRBV4-3 NA CASSQDHLAAYNEQFF TGCGCCAGCAGCCAAGATCATCTAGCCGCGTACAATGAGCAGTTCTTC
NA TRBJ2-7 TRBV5-6 NA CASALSGAYEQYF TGTGCCAGCGCCCTTTCGGGGGCCTACGAGCAGTACTTC
TRBD2 TRBJ2-7 TRBV7-6 NA CASSLAGGREQYF TGTGCCAGCAGCTTGGCGGGGGGGAGGGAGCAGTACTTC
NA TRBJ2-5 TRBV5-4 NA CASSLFLPQETQYF TGTGCCAGCAGCTTGTTTCTACCACAAGAGACCCAGTACTTC
TRBD1 TRBJ2-1 TRBV4-3 NA CASSHTGAYNEQFF TGCGCCAGCAGTCACACAGGGGCCTACAATGAGCAGTTCTTC
TRBD1 TRBJ2-3 TRBV18 NA CASSPPTGGTDTQYF TGTGCCAGCTCACCACCGACAGGGGGCACAGATACGCAGTATTTT
NA TRBJ1-5 TRBV7-9 few CASSSGQLGPQHF TGTGCCAGCAGCTCTGGACAGCTCGGGCCCCAGCATTTT
NA TRBJ1-2 TRBV5-1 once CASSLTSGEGYTF TGCGCCAGCAGCCTCACTTCCGGAGAGGGCTACACCTTC
NA TRBJ1-2 TRBV30 NA CAWSQGSGYGYTF TGTGCCTGGAGTCAGGGGTCGGGCTATGGCTACACCTTC
TRBD1 TRBJ1-5 TRBV6-1 NA CASSEWDRAGQPQHF TGTGCCAGCAGTGAATGGGACAGGGCGGGTCAGCCCCAGCATTTT
NA TRBJ1-4 TRBV6-5 NA CASSYARTDLNEKLFF TGTGCCAGCAGTTATGCTAGGACAGACCTTAATGAAAAACTGTTTTTT
TRBD1 TRBJ1-1 TRBV5-1 NA CASSSRTGGTEAFF TGCGCCAGCAGCTCCAGGACAGGGGGGACTGAAGCTTTCTTT
NA TRBJ2-7 TRBV2 NA CASSYGTPSSYEQYF TGTGCCAGCAGTTACGGGACACCTAGCTCCTACGAGCAGTACTTC
TRBD1 TRBJ1-2 TRBV28 NA CASNLDRGGYGYTF TGTGCCAGCAACCTGGACAGGGGAGGATATGGCTACACCTTC